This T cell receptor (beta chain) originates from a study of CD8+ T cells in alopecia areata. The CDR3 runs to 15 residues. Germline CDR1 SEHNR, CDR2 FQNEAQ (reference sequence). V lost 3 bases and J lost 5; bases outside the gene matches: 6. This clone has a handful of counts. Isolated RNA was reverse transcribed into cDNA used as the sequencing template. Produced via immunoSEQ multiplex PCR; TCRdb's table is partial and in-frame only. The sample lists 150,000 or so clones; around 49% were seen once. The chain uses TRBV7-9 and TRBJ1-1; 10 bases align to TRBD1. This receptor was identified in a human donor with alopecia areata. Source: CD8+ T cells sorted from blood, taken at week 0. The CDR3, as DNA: TGTGCCAGCAGCTTCCCGGACAGGGGGGGTACTGAAGCTTTCTTT. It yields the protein CASSFPDRGGTEAFF.